These T cell receptor beta chains were read from a single sample in a study of cytomegalovirus exposure and HLA in healthy donors. Assay used: immunoSEQ multiplex PCR; TCRdb lists only in-frame clones, some missing. The repertoire consists of around 110,000 clones, with about 75% occurring once and the leading ten covering roughly 2.5%. The sample consisted of PBMCs. These receptors originate from a man between 35 and 55 years old in good health and CMV-seronegative. CDR3s include the opening cysteine and the closing phenylalanine or tryptophan. D genes are given only for firm matches. A row's size may be missing; if present it is once, few, many or a size class.

13,TRBJ1-2,.,once,TRBV27,TGTGCCAGCAGTTCGACCGCGGGGTATGGCTACACCTTC,CASSSTAGYGYTF
12,TRBJ1-4,.,.,TRBV6-5,TGTGCCAGCAGCCGGGCTAATGAAAAACTGTTTTTT,CASSRANEKLFF
14,TRBJ2-7,TRBD1,few,TRBV7-2,TGTGCCAGCAGCCGCACGACAGGGAATGGCGAGCAGTACTTC,CASSRTTGNGEQYF
15,TRBJ2-5,TRBD2,.,TRBV4-2,TGTGCCAGCAGCCAAGTTCTAGCGGACACCGAGACCCAGTACTTC,CASSQVLADTETQYF
13,TRBJ2-7,.,.,TRBV6-1,TGTGCCGGGAGGACGGCGAGCTCCTACGAGCAGTACTTC,CAGRTASSYEQYF
13,TRBJ1-3,TRBD1,few,TRBV9,TGTGCCAGCAGCGTGACAGGGTTGGACACCATATATTTT,CASSVTGLDTIYF
13,TRBJ1-1,.,few,TRBV5-1,TGCGCCAGCAGCCCCGACAGCAACACTGAAGCTTTCTTT,CASSPDSNTEAFF
15,TRBJ2-6,TRBD1,.,TRBV15,TGTGCCACCAGCAGGGGGACAGCTGGGGCCAACGTCCTGACTTTC,CATSRGTAGANVLTF
15,TRBJ2-3,TRBD1,.,TRBV5-4,TGTGCCAGCAGCCTGGACAGGGGGTTAACAGATACGCAGTATTTT,CASSLDRGLTDTQYF
14,TRBJ1-2,TRBD1,.,TRBV6-1,TGTGCCAGCCTTAGGACAGGAGATAGATATGGCTACACCTTC,CASLRTGDRYGYTF
12,TRBJ2-1,.,.,TRBV5-4,TGTGCCAGCAGCTTGGACGGTGTGCGGCAGTTCTTC,CASSLDGVRQFF
12,TRBJ1-1,TRBD1,few,TRBV5-6,TGTGCCAGCAGCGTGACAGGGATAGCAGCTTTCTTT,CASSVTGIAAFF
16,TRBJ2-7,TRBD2,.,TRBV5-1,TGCGCCAGCAGCTCGATCCCTAGCGGGGGGGCCACCGAGCAGTACTTC,CASSSIPSGGATEQYF
15,TRBJ2-7,TRBD2,.,TRBV6-5,TGTGCCAGCACGGGGGCTAGCGGGGGGTCCTATGAGCAGTACTTC,CASTGASGGSYEQYF
16,TRBJ1-2,TRBD1,.,TRBV7-9,TGTGCCAGCAGCCAAAGCTCCGGGACAGGTTCCTATGGCTACACCTTC,CASSQSSGTGSYGYTF
14,TRBJ2-7,.,.,TRBV18,TGTGCCAGCTCAAAGACAGCCAGCTCCTACGAGCAGTACTTC,CASSKTASSYEQYF
14,TRBJ1-1,.,.,TRBV4-1,TGCGCCAGCAGCCAAGGGACACCCAGCTGGGGAGCTTTCTTT,CASSQGTPSWGAFF
15,TRBJ2-7,.,few,TRBV7-6,TGTGCCAGCAGCTTAAATTCCCGGGGGGCAGGTGAGCAGTACTTC,CASSLNSRGAGEQYF
15,TRBJ2-3,.,.,TRBV11-1,TGTGCCAGCAGCCTAACGTCTAGGAGCACAGATACGCAGTATTTT,CASSLTSRSTDTQYF
14,TRBJ1-1,TRBD1,.,TRBV11-2,TGTGCCAGCAGCTCCGGGACAGGGGGTCTCGAAGCTTTCTTT,CASSSGTGGLEAFF
15,TRBJ2-2,TRBD2,.,TRBV11-2,TGTGCCAGCAGCCCTGGACTAGCGAGCACCGGGGAGCTGTTTTTT,CASSPGLASTGELFF
13,TRBJ2-3,.,once,TRBV18,TGTGCCAGCTCCGGTAGCTTCACAGATACGCAGTATTTT,CASSGSFTDTQYF
12,TRBJ2-7,.,.,TRBV11-3,TGTGCCAGCAGCTCGGGACTGGGGGAGCAGTACTTC,CASSSGLGEQYF
12,TRBJ1-1,TRBD1,.,TRBV6-5,TGTGCCAGCAGTTACAGGGGGCGCGAAGCTTTCTTT,CASSYRGREAFF
13,TRBJ1-2,.,.,TRBV11-2,TGTGCCAGCAGCTTAGCAGGGAACTATGGCTACACCTTC,CASSLAGNYGYTF
14,TRBJ1-1,.,few,TRBV2,TGTGCCAGCAGTGAGATAGTCTCGAACACTGAAGCTTTCTTT,CASSEIVSNTEAFF
13,TRBJ2-7,.,.,TRBV18,TGTGCCAGCTCGGCAGGGGCATTATACGAGCAGTACTTC,CASSAGALYEQYF
14,TRBJ1-4,.,.,TRBV9,TGTGCCAGCAGCCCCGCCGTGGCAGGGGAAAAACTGTTTTTT,CASSPAVAGEKLFF
14,TRBJ1-5,.,few,TRBV2,TGTGCCAGCAGTGACCTGTCTAGCAATCAGCCCCAGCATTTT,CASSDLSSNQPQHF
13,TRBJ2-3,.,.,TRBV19,TGTGCCAGTAGTACTACGAGCACAGATACGCAGTATTTT,CASSTTSTDTQYF
15,TRBJ1-5,.,.,TRBV10-3,TGTGCCATCAGTGAGTCGACGAGTTCAGGACAGCCCCAGCATTTT,CAISESTSSGQPQHF
15,TRBJ2-3,.,.,TRBV7-7,TGTGCCACGACTGACCTCGGCGGGAGCACAGATACGCAGTATTTT,CATTDLGGSTDTQYF
14,TRBJ1-2,.,once,TRBV7-9,TGTGCCAGCAGTGAGATTGGAGCTAACTATGGCTACACCTTC,CASSEIGANYGYTF
18,TRBJ1-3,.,.,TRBV7-9,TGTTCCAGCAGCTTAGCGCGGGCGTCTGGGCCCTCTGGAAACACCATATATTTT,CSSSLARASGPSGNTIYF
15,TRBJ2-7,TRBD2,.,TRBV11-2,TGTGCCAGCAGCTTAGGGACTAGCGGGTTTTACGAGCAGTACTTC,CASSLGTSGFYEQYF
14,TRBJ2-2,.,.,TRBV11-2,TGTGCCAGCAGCTTAGAGAGGGATTGGGGGGAGCTGTTTTTT,CASSLERDWGELFF
13,TRBJ1-1,TRBD1,.,TRBV6-1,TGTGCCAGCAGTTGGACAGGGAAGGATGAAGCTTTCTTT,CASSWTGKDEAFF
16,TRBJ2-3,TRBD1,few,TRBV9,TGTGCCAGCAGCTCCTCCGGGACAGGGGGGATAGATACGCAGTATTTT,CASSSSGTGGIDTQYF
16,TRBJ2-1,.,.,TRBV7-9,TGTGCCAGCAGCCTATTCCTCCGCCCCGGTTTGGATGAGCAGTTCTTC,CASSLFLRPGLDEQFF
15,TRBJ1-1,TRBD1,.,TRBV5-1,TGCGCCAGCAGCTTGGTCCAGGGGGCTATCGCTGAAGCTTTCTTT,CASSLVQGAIAEAFF